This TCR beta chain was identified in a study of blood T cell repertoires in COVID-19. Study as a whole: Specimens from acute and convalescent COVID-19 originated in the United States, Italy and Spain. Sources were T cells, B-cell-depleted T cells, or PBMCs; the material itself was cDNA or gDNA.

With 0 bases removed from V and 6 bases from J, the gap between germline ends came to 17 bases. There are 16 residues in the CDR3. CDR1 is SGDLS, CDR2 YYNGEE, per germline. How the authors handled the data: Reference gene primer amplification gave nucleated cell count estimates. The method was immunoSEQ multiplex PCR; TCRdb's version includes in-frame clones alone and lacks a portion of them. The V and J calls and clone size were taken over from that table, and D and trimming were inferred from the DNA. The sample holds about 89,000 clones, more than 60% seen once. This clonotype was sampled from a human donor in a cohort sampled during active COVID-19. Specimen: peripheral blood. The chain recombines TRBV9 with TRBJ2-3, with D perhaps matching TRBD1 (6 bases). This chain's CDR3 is CASSVGTTGYLDTQYF. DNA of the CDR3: TGTGCCAGCAGCGTAGGGACGACAGGTTATCTGGATACGCAGTATTTT.